These 25 T cell receptor beta chains originate from one sample sequenced in a study of blood T cell repertoires in COVID-19. Profiled with immunoSEQ multiplex PCR; TCRdb holds only in-frame clones, not every one. The sample lists some 240,000 clones, 80% to 90% occurring once. What was sequenced was PBMCs or T cells enriched from blood (not recorded which). All receptors come from a man aged 25-40 years with acute COVID-19.

The chain joins TRBV28 to TRBJ1-5, with TRBD1 identical over 9 bases. The junction had 10 bases not matched to a gene; V was cut back by 6 bases and J by 4 bases. Germline-derived CDR1 and CDR2 are MDHEN and SYDVKM. CDR3 length: 16 residues. As DNA, the CDR3 is TGTGCCAGCAGCCCCTCCGGACAGGGGAGGAATCAGCCCCAGCATTTT. Amino acid sequence: CASSPSGQGRNQPQHF. Filled out from reference TRBV28 and TRBJ1-5, the complete variable domain reads DVKVTQSSRYLVKRTGEKVFLECVQDMDHENMFWYRQDPGLGLRLIYFSYDVKMKEKGDIPEGYSVSREKKERFSLILESASTNQTSMYLCASSPSGQGRNQPQHFGDGTRLSIL.

This clone was counted once. V is TRBV15 and J is TRBJ1-6; TRBD1 agrees at 8 bases. The V segment lost 4 bases and the J segment 14 bases; nucleotides outside the gene matches: 13. Germline V CDR1 and CDR2: LNHNV, YYDKDF (reference sequence). The CDR3 is made up of 15 amino acids. Here the CDR3 reads CATSTRTGLGSSLHF. CDR3 coding DNA: TGTGCCACCAGCACCCGGACAGGGCTCGGTTCTTCCCTCCACTTT.

The rearrangement uses TRBV11-3 and TRBJ1-4, with TRBD1 identical over 7 bases. Germline loops: CDR1 SGHNT, CDR2 YENEEA. The CDR3 extends over 16 amino acids. V shed 0 bases and J 8 bases; nucleotides not matched to a gene: 9. The CDR3 region has the DNA TGTGCCAGCAGCTTAGATCTTGGAGGGGGCAGCGAAAAACTGTTTTTT. This gives the protein CASSLDLGGGSEKLFF.

The chain has TRBV5-6 and TRBJ1-5; maybe TRBD1 (5 bases). Trimming took 3 bases from V and 4 from J, leaving 17 bases between them. CDR3 length: 16 amino acids. Germline V gene data show CDR1 as SGHDT and CDR2 as YYEEEE. CDR3 loop: CASSSWVGAENQPQHF. The CDR3 coding sequence is TGTGCCAGCAGCTCTTGGGTAGGGGCAGAGAATCAGCCCCAGCATTTT.

On this clone itself: Other DNA sequences in the sample encode the same CDR3. This sequence joins TRBV7-9 and TRBJ1-4, with 9 nucleotides matching TRBD1. V trimming: 4 bases; J trimming: 4 bases; junction bases outside the gene matches: 1. The germline V gene has CDR1 SEHNR and CDR2 FQNEAQ (reference sequence). The CDR3 is made up of 14 amino acids. In DNA, the CDR3 is TGTGCCAGCAGCTCGGGACAGGGTAATGAAAAACTGTTTTTT. Translating it yields CASSSGQGNEKLFF. The whole variable domain, remainder taken from reference TRBV7-9 and TRBJ1-4, is DTGVSQNPRHKITKRGQNVTFRCDPISEHNRLYWYRQTLGQGPEFLTYFQNEAQLEKSRLLSDRFSAERPKGSFSTLEIQRTEQGDSAMYLCASSSGQGNEKLFFGSGTQLSVL.

A single count supports this clone. V is TRBV6-2 or TRBV6-3 and J is TRBJ1-5; D is uncertain. There are 12 residues in the CDR3. The germline V and J ends were trimmed by 5 bases and 6 bases, with 8 bases remaining between them. Germline V gene lookup returns CDR1 MNHEY and CDR2 SVGEGT. The CDR3 sequence: CASSTGRQPQHF. As DNA, the CDR3 is TGTGCCAGCAGTACCGGTCGTCAGCCCCAGCATTTT.

This clone was recorded only once. Mismatch with germline at one junction end may stem from a read error. The gene calls are TRBV5-1 and TRBJ1-3; tentatively, D is TRBD1 (5 bases). CDR1 and CDR2 (germline): SGHRS, YFSETQ. The CDR3 covers 16 residues. The CDR3 DNA is TGTGCCAGCAGCCGGGGGGAGAGGGCTTCTGGAAACACCATATATTTT. It specifies CASSRGERASGNTIYF.

For this clone: An end of the junction does not agree with germline; a read error may underlie this. The chain recombines TRBV5-1 with TRBJ1-2, with 9 bases aligning to TRBD1. Germline-derived CDR1 and CDR2 are SGHRS and YFSETQ. The CDR3 contains 14 residues. The CDR3 is CASSSTGGSYGYTF. For the CDR3, the DNA is TGTGCCAGCAGCTCGACAGGGGGAAGCTATGGCTACACCTTC.

V is TRBV6-5 and J is TRBJ2-3, with D unresolved. The V gene lost 8 bases and the J gene lost 6 bases, with 12 bases spanning the gap. The CDR3 consists of 12 residues. Per the germline V gene, CDR1 is MNHEY and CDR2 is SVGAGI. The CDR3, as DNA: TGTGCCAGCGCCGAAACGGGTGATACGCAGTATTTT. Amino acid sequence: CASAETGDTQYF.

CDR3 protein: CATSRAGARGNTEAFF. The CDR3 DNA reads TGTGCCACCAGTAGGGCAGGGGCCCGGGGGAACACTGAAGCTTTCTTT. V is TRBV15 and J is TRBJ1-1, with a tentative D call TRBD1 (6 bases). V lost 6 bases to trimming and J lost 1 base, with 18 bases between them. Germline CDR1 and CDR2: LNHNV and YYDKDF (reference sequence). This CDR3 comprises 16 residues.

The rearrangement uses TRBV10-3 and TRBJ2-7, with 9 bases matching TRBD1. Germline CDR1 reads ENHRY; CDR2 reads SYGVKD. V lost 6 bases to trimming and J lost 4 bases; unmatched junction nucleotides: 7. The CDR3 spans 14 residues. The CDR3 spells CAIRDPGQGYEQYV. In DNA, the CDR3 is TGTGCCATCAGGGATCCGGGACAGGGATACGAGCAGTACGTC.

The genes are TRBV2 and TRBJ1-6; D is undetermined. Germline CDR1 and CDR2: SNHLY and FYNNEI. This CDR3 has 15 residues. Trimming took off 6 bases at V and 9 bases at J, with 18 bases between the two ends. The CDR3 sequence: CASRATLWVASPLHF. The CDR3, as DNA: TGTGCCAGCAGGGCTACCCTATGGGTAGCTTCACCCCTCCACTTT.

The chain employs TRBV19 and TRBJ1-3; D remains unclear. Germline CDR1 and CDR2: LNHDA and SQIVND (reference sequence). Between the trimmed V and J ends, which lost 5 bases and 0 bases, there was a span of 8 bases. The CDR3 is made up of 14 amino acids. CDR3 residues: CASSSGDSGNTIYF. CDR3 in DNA: TGTGCCAGTAGTTCCGGGGACTCTGGAAACACCATATATTTT.

The chain carries TRBV11-2 and TRBJ2-5; unclear D gene. Germline V gene sequence: CDR1 SGHAT, CDR2 FQNNGV. This CDR3 is built from 14 residues. Trimming cost V 2 bases and J 5 bases, with 12 bases left between them. CDR3 in DNA: TGTGCCAGCAGCTTATCGATAGTCCGGGAGACCCAGTACTTC. It is translated as CASSLSIVRETQYF.

The chain combines TRBV5-8 with TRBJ2-1; 13 positions agree with TRBD2. V shed 4 bases, J shed 9 bases, and the junction held 10 bases outside the gene matches. This CDR3 comprises 16 residues. The germline CDR1 and CDR2 sequences are SGHTS and YDEGEE. CDR3 amino acids: CASSTPGLAGKGEQFF. Here the CDR3 DNA reads TGTGCCAGCAGCACACCGGGACTAGCGGGAAAGGGTGAGCAGTTCTTC.

This clone was counted ten times or more. The chain recombines TRBV18 with TRBJ1-5; D remains unclear. The CDR3 extends over 18 amino acids. Germline assignment: CDR1 KGHSH and CDR2 LQKENI. V lost 3 bases to trimming and J lost 2 bases, with 20 bases between them. CDR3 nucleotide sequence: TGTGCCAGCTCACCGACCGCCTCCGGGAGGTTCGGCAATCAGCCCCAGCATTTT. This gives the protein CASSPTASGRFGNQPQHF.

This clone is a singleton in its sample. The chain is built from TRBV10-3 and TRBJ1-2, with D perhaps TRBD1 (6 bases). CDR3 length: 15 residues. The V gene lost 2 bases and the J gene lost 8 bases, with 18 bases spanning the gap. Germline V gene sequence: CDR1 ENHRY, CDR2 SYGVKD. CDR3 in DNA: TGTGCCATCAGTGAGATACTACAGGGAAAGTCGGGCTACACCTTC. Its protein product is CAISEILQGKSGYTF.

This clone showed up just a few times. The chain couples TRBV3-1 (or the pseudogene TRBV3-2) to TRBJ2-2; D uncertain. Germline CDR1 and CDR2: LGHDT and YNNKEL (reference sequence). The CDR3 extends over 12 amino acids. The V end was cut by 7 bases, the J end by 5 bases, with 8 bases between. The CDR3: CASTSFTGELFF. In nucleotides, the CDR3 is TGTGCCAGCACCTCCTTTACCGGGGAGCTGTTTTTT.

The genes are TRBV24-1 and TRBJ2-2, with D possibly being TRBD1 (6 bases). This CDR3 is 15 amino acids long. Germline CDR1 and CDR2: KGHDR and SFDVKD. V dropped 6 bases and J dropped 0 bases, with 10 bases sitting between them. This chain's CDR3 is CATSQDRTNTGELFF. DNA of the CDR3: TGTGCCACCAGTCAAGACAGGACGAACACCGGGGAGCTGTTTTTT.

The chain recombines TRBV27 with TRBJ2-1, with 10 bases aligning to TRBD1. This CDR3 region has 17 residues. J gave up 12 bases and V 2 bases, and 16 bases lay outside the gene matches. Germline V gene sequence: CDR1 MNHEY, CDR2 SMNVEV (reference sequence). The CDR3 here is CASSLVMGQGTSPWQFF. CDR3 bases: TGTGCCAGCAGTTTAGTAATGGGACAGGGGACTTCCCCCTGGCAGTTCTTC.

This clone was seen just once. The rearrangement uses TRBV9 and TRBJ2-1; D might be TRBD2 (5 bases). The CDR3 is 17 residues long. V was clipped by 3 bases and J by 4 bases, with 20 bases between them. Germline CDR1 SGDLS, CDR2 YYNGEE. CDR3 protein: CASSAGGSLSRYNEQFF. The CDR3 nucleotides read TGTGCCAGCAGCGCAGGTGGGAGTCTTAGCCGGTACAATGAGCAGTTCTTC.

The chain combines TRBV6-2 or TRBV6-3 with TRBJ1-3; D unresolved. Germline-derived CDR1 and CDR2 are MNHEY and SVGEGT. V lost 0 bases and J lost 4, with 4 bases in between. This CDR3 has 13 residues. The CDR3 region has the DNA TGTGCCAGCAGTTACTCTACAGGAAACACCATATATTTT. Residues: CASSYSTGNTIYF.

The sample holds a few counts of this clone. This specimen includes other DNA sequences encoding the same CDR3. The CDR3 nucleotides are TGTGCCAGCAGCCTGGGACAGCAAGAGACCCAGTACTTC. As protein: CASSLGQQETQYF. This chain links TRBV7-8 with TRBJ2-5; the match to TRBD1 covers 7 bases. Germline-derived CDR1 and CDR2 are SGHVS and FQNEAQ. The CDR3 runs to 13 residues. V lost 5 bases to trimming and J lost 2 bases; unmatched junction nucleotides: 2.

In its sample, this clone was seen many times. This sequence joins TRBV27 and TRBJ2-2; D ambiguous. The CDR3 runs to 13 residues. With 5 bases removed from V and 7 bases from J, the gap between germline ends came to 11 bases. The germline V gene has CDR1 MNHEY and CDR2 SMNVEV (reference sequence). The CDR3 region is CASSPLPGGELFF. The CDR3 DNA follows: TGTGCCAGCAGTCCCCTCCCCGGCGGGGAGCTGTTTTTT.

The chain combines TRBV18 with TRBJ2-2; maybe TRBD1 (6 bases). Germline lookup yields CDR1 KGHSH and CDR2 LQKENI. V shed 1 base and J shed 5 bases, with 11 bases lying between them. This CDR3 spans 15 amino acids. Here the CDR3 DNA reads TGTGCCAGCTCACCACGTGGGGGCTTGACCGGGGAGCTGTTTTTT. This sequence encodes CASSPRGGLTGELFF.